A single sample gave rise to the 27 T cell receptor beta chains below, sequenced in a study of T cells after yellow fever vaccination. TCRdb independently ran MiXCR on the 5' RACE reads; one entry per CDR3 protein. The sample carries 150,000 to 200,000 distinct CDR3 sequences, approximately 10% recorded once. The input for sequencing was CD8+ T cells sorted from PBMCs, taken 15 days after the yellow fever booster vaccination. These receptors originate from a man aged 18 to 35 who received the YFV17D yellow fever vaccine.

This clonotype was detected only a few times. This sequence joins TRBV6-5 and TRBJ1-1; D unresolved. Looked up from germline, CDR1 is MNHEY and CDR2 is SVGAGI. V lost 2 bases and J 1 base, leaving 8 bases between the germline ends. The CDR3 contains 14 residues. The CDR3 bases are TGTGCCAGCAGTTACATCGGGAAGAACACTGAAGCTTTCTTT. Protein: CASSYIGKNTEAFF.

The table lists this clonotype with many counts. The chain combines TRBV6-2 or TRBV6-3 with TRBJ2-3; D is unresolved. Germline CDR1 and CDR2: MNHEY and SVGEGT. The CDR3 spans 15 residues. Trimming took off 6 bases at V and 0 bases at J, with 13 bases between the two ends. CDR3 loop: CASSGVPDSTDTQYF. Written as DNA, the CDR3 is TGTGCCAGCAGCGGAGTTCCTGACAGCACAGATACGCAGTATTTT.

The rearrangement joins TRBV4-1 to TRBJ2-1; the D call may be TRBD1 or TRBD2 (5 bases each). This CDR3 has 14 amino acids. Germline CDR1 MGHRA, CDR2 YSYEKL. Trimming took 7 bases from V and 7 from J, leaving 17 bases between them. The CDR3 spells CASTRDHVGNEQFF. The CDR3, as DNA: TGCGCCAGCACACGGGACCACGTCGGGAATGAGCAGTTCTTC.

This clonotype was counted ten times or more. This chain joins TRBV5-5 and TRBJ2-2; D might be TRBD1 or TRBD2, each matching 6 bases. The CDR3 has 16 amino acids. Trimming stripped 0 bases from V and 6 bases from J, with 15 bases between. Per the germline V gene, CDR1 is SGHKS and CDR2 is YYEKEE (reference sequence). The CDR3 spells CASSLAVGGAPGELFF. The CDR3 coding sequence is TGTGCCAGCAGCTTGGCCGTGGGGGGCGCACCCGGGGAGCTGTTTTTT.

The V call is TRBV3-1, the J call TRBJ1-5; weak D call: TRBD1 (5 bases). V was cut by 3 bases and J by 0 bases, with 12 bases left in between. CDR1 and CDR2 (germline): LGHDT, YNNKEL (reference sequence). CDR3 length equals 16 residues. This chain's CDR3 is CASSQHDSYSNQPQHF. Written as DNA, the CDR3 is TGTGCCAGCAGCCAGCACGACAGCTATAGCAATCAGCCCCAGCATTTT.

This clonotype has at least ten counts. The V call is TRBV4-2, the J call TRBJ2-7; the match to TRBD1 covers 9 bases. CDR1 is LGHNA, CDR2 YNFKEQ, per germline. The CDR3 sequence is 14 residues long. Trimming took 3 bases from V and 5 from J; bases not matched to a gene: 5. The CDR3, as DNA: TGTGCCAGCAGCCAGGCCGGGACAGGGAACGAGCAGTACTTC. It is translated as CASSQAGTGNEQYF.

The chain employs TRBV5-4 and TRBJ2-4; D is possibly TRBD1 or TRBD2 (5 bases each). CDR1 and CDR2 from the germline V gene are SGHNT and YYREEE (reference sequence). V gave up 5 bases and J gave up 1 base, with 10 bases separating them. This CDR3 spans 14 amino acids. The CDR3 nucleotides read TGTGCCAGCAGTCTAGGGGAGGCCAAAAACATTCAGTACTTC. The encoded protein is CASSLGEAKNIQYF. The full variable domain, completed using reference TRBV5-4 and TRBJ2-4, is ETGVTQSPTHLIKTRGQQVTLRCSSQSGHNTVSWYQQALGQGPQFIFQYYREEENGRGNFPPRFSGLQFPNYSSELNVNALELDDSALYLCASSLGEAKNIQYFGAGTRLSVL.

This clonotype was seen repeatedly, ten times or more. The genes are TRBV7-6 and TRBJ1-1; D unclear. With 1 base removed from V and 5 bases from J, the gap between germline ends came to 11 bases. The CDR3 loop spans 14 amino acids. Germline CDR1 is SGHVS and CDR2 is FNYEAQ. This chain's CDR3 is CASSLEAVATEAFF. The CDR3 coding sequence is TGTGCCAGCAGCTTAGAGGCGGTTGCTACTGAAGCTTTCTTT.

This clonotype turned up a few times. V and J are TRBV6-2 or TRBV6-3 and TRBJ2-7; no clear D gene. Germline CDR1 reads MNHEY; CDR2 reads SVGEGT. The ends were cut back, 2 bases at V and 5 bases at J, with 13 bases in the middle. This CDR3 is built from 14 residues. As DNA, the CDR3 is TGTGCCAGCAGTTACCTAGACGGGTCCCACGAGCAGTACGTC. Residues: CASSYLDGSHEQYV.

This clonotype was observed a few times. The rearrangement links TRBV6-2 or TRBV6-3 to TRBJ2-5; the match to TRBD1 covers 7 bases. The CDR3 loop spans 15 amino acids. After removal of 1 base from V and 2 bases from J, the junction contained 4 bases not matched to a gene. Per germline, CDR1 MNHEY and CDR2 SVGEGT. The CDR3 reads CASSYFGTEQETQYF. The DNA for the CDR3 is TGTGCCAGCAGTTACTTCGGGACAGAGCAAGAGACCCAGTACTTC.

The chain links TRBV7-9 to TRBJ2-1; 8 bases align to TRBD2. There are 17 residues in the CDR3. The germline gives CDR1 SEHNR, CDR2 FQNEAQ (reference sequence). Trimming took 3 bases from V and 3 from J; bases not matched to a gene: 10. The CDR3 region has the DNA TGTGCCAGCAGCTTCAGGCGGGGGGCAACGAACTACAATGAGCAGTTCTTC. Encoded protein: CASSFRRGATNYNEQFF.

This clonotype was seen a handful of times. This chain connects TRBV9 to TRBJ1-1; D is perhaps TRBD1 (6 bases). Germline-derived CDR1 and CDR2 are SGDLS and YYNGEE. V lost 4 bases and J lost 3, with 19 bases in between. The CDR3 contains 16 residues. The CDR3 nucleotides are TGTGCCAGCAGCTCTGAAGCCGGGACACGGGACACTGAAGCTTTCTTT. Amino acid sequence: CASSSEAGTRDTEAFF.

This clonotype was picked up a small number of times. This rearrangement joins TRBV3-1 to TRBJ2-7; 9 bases line up with TRBD1. The CDR3 sequence is 16 residues long. Unmatched junction bases numbered 11, after V lost 4 bases and J lost 4 bases. Germline values: CDR1 LGHDT, CDR2 YNNKEL (reference sequence). For the CDR3, the DNA is TGTGCCAGCAGCCCCGGTCCCGGGACAGGGAGATACGAGCAGTACGTC. Its protein is CASSPGPGTGRYEQYV.

This clonotype has at least ten counts. J is TRBJ1-1 and V is TRBV6-1, with TRBD1 as a possible D gene (6 bases). This CDR3 is 15 amino acids long. The germline gives CDR1 MNHNS, CDR2 SASEGT. Trimming took off 7 bases at V and 5 bases at J, with 20 bases between the two ends. CDR3 sequence (DNA): TGTGCCAGCACCGCCGGGGAGGGGGGCTGGACTGAAGCTTTCTTT. It encodes CASTAGEGGWTEAFF.

The chain combines TRBV24-1 with TRBJ2-3; D unclear. V was clipped by 0 bases and J by 8 bases, with 8 bases between them. The CDR3 sequence is 13 residues long. CDR1 and CDR2 from the germline V gene are KGHDR and SFDVKD. This chain's CDR3 is CATSDLVSGTQYF. Here the CDR3 DNA reads TGTGCCACCAGTGATTTGGTCAGTGGTACGCAGTATTTT.

V and J are TRBV5-1 and TRBJ2-7; weak D call: TRBD2 (5 bases). Germline V gives CDR1 SGHRS, CDR2 YFSETQ. This CDR3 contains 15 residues. Deletions cut 4 bases from V and 2 bases from J, with 16 bases between. CDR3 sequence: CASSPTEGGAYEQYV. CDR3 sequence (DNA): TGCGCCAGCAGCCCCACCGAGGGTGGGGCCTACGAGCAGTACGTC.

This clonotype was counted a few times. The chain uses TRBV25-1 and TRBJ2-6; either TRBD1 or TRBD2 may supply D (5 bases each). This CDR3 is built from 13 residues. The V gene's germline CDR1 is MGHDK and CDR2 SYGVNS. Trimming left V 4 bases short and J 13 bases short, with 14 bases between. The CDR3 is CASSARTGPVLTF. The CDR3 DNA follows: TGTGCCAGCAGTGCCAGGACGGGGCCGGTCCTGACTTTC.

The chain employs TRBV11-2 and TRBJ2-3; the D is unclear. The V end lost 0 bases, the J end lost 4 bases, and 8 bases lay between the germline ends. The CDR3 sequence is 14 residues long. Germline CDR1 is SGHAT and CDR2 is FQNNGV. The CDR3 DNA is TGTGCCAGCAGCTTAGATCCGCGAGCAGATACGCAGTATTTT. This sequence encodes CASSLDPRADTQYF.

This clonotype has just a few counts. This chain links TRBV11-2 with TRBJ2-5; 7 bases match TRBD1. This CDR3 spans 15 amino acids. CDR1 is SGHAT and CDR2 is FQNNGV in the germline V gene. V gave up 1 base and J gave up 2 bases; unmatched junction bases: 4. The CDR3 DNA reads as TGTGCCAGCAGCTTAGTCACAGGGGCACAAGAGACCCAGTACTTC. Translated, it gives CASSLVTGAQETQYF.

This chain uses TRBV28 with TRBJ2-5, with D perhaps matching TRBD2 (6 bases). V lost 3 bases to trimming and J lost 9 bases, with 14 bases between them. The CDR3 is 13 residues long. CDR1 is MDHEN, CDR2 SYDVKM, per germline. The CDR3 region has the DNA TGTGCCAGCAGTTTGGACGGGAGAGGGGCCCAGTACTTC. Encoded protein: CASSLDGRGAQYF.

The J gene is TRBJ2-5, the V gene TRBV6-1, with TRBD2 matching 7 bases. The CDR3 runs 15 residues. Germline CDR1 MNHNS, CDR2 SASEGT. Losses at the gene ends were 1 base for V and 4 bases for J; bases not matched to a gene: 6. CDR3 sequence: CASSEDTREGETQYF. The CDR3 region has the DNA TGTGCCAGCAGTGAAGATACCAGGGAGGGAGAGACCCAGTACTTC.

V usage is TRBV10-2 and J usage is TRBJ2-5; 8 bases match TRBD1. The CDR3 is 16 amino acids. Germline CDR1 WSHSY, CDR2 SAAADI. Trimming removed 5 bases from V and 4 bases from J; junction bases left unmatched: 12. The CDR3 DNA reads as TGCGCCAGCAGTCAGGGGGCGCCGATATTAGGAGAGACCCAGTACTTC. This translates into CASSQGAPILGETQYF.

The V call is TRBV6-2 or TRBV6-3, the J call TRBJ2-3, with D perhaps matching TRBD2 (5 bases). CDR3 size: 15 residues. V was shortened by 4 bases and J by 0 bases, with 11 bases between the two germline ends. Germline CDR1 MNHEY, CDR2 SVGEGT. This chain's CDR3 is CASSFGLASTDTQYF. DNA of the CDR3: TGTGCCAGCAGTTTCGGGCTAGCTAGCACAGATACGCAGTATTTT.

The gene calls are TRBV4-3 and TRBJ1-1, with TRBD1 identical over 8 bases. Germline assignment: CDR1 LGHNA and CDR2 YSLEER. The CDR3 has 14 residues. Unmatched junction bases numbered 5, after V lost 4 bases and J lost 4 bases. The CDR3: CASSPDRVGTEAFF. CDR3 nucleotides: TGCGCCAGCAGCCCGGACAGGGTCGGCACTGAAGCTTTCTTT.

This clonotype was detected only a few times. The V call is TRBV29-1, the J call TRBJ1-1; the D gene is possibly TRBD1 (6 bases). Germline CDR1 and CDR2: SQVTM and ANQGSEA. Trimming stripped 4 bases from V and 5 bases from J, with 14 bases between. This CDR3 has 13 residues. The CDR3 spells CSVVYQGRTEAFF. The CDR3 nucleotides read TGCAGCGTTGTTTATCAGGGGAGGACTGAAGCTTTCTTT.

This clonotype was seen ten or more times. V and J are TRBV4-2 and TRBJ2-3; TRBD2 agrees at 14 bases. The CDR3 loop spans 16 amino acids. Per the germline V gene, CDR1 is LGHNA and CDR2 is YNFKEQ. Unmatched junction bases numbered 4, after V lost 4 bases and J lost 4 bases. CDR3 DNA sequence: TGTGCCAGCAGCCCCGCGACTAGCGGGGGGGCAGATACGCAGTATTTT. This encodes CASSPATSGGADTQYF.

This rearrangement joins TRBV12-3 or TRBV12-4 to TRBJ2-5; perhaps TRBD2 as D (7 bases). Trimming took 3 bases from V and 5 from J, leaving 13 bases between them. CDR3 length: 14 amino acids. The CDR3 sequence: CASSFRGAGETQYF. CDR3 sequence (DNA): TGTGCCAGCAGTTTTCGGGGGGCGGGGGAGACCCAGTACTTC.